A selection of T cell receptor beta chains follows, all from one sample in a study of a mutant IDH1 vaccine in newly diagnosed glioma. Assay: immunoSEQ multiplex PCR; the TCRdb copy retains only in-frame clones and omits some. The data hold some 100,000 clones, with 83% observed a single time. The starting material was PBMCs, obtained from a glioma patient treated with radiotherapy, temozolomide or both. Receptors originate from a woman in her fifties or sixties with glioma. CDR3s include the opening cysteine and the closing phenylalanine or tryptophan. Fields, in order: D gene, CDR3 length, clone size, V gene, J gene, CDR3 protein, CDR3 DNA. A D gene is named only where the DNA matches it firmly. Clone size is not always given. Where it is, it says once, few, many or a class for expanded clones.

D: NA; length: 15; size: NA; V: TRBV6-6; J: TRBJ1-1; CDR3: CASKDGTAMNTEAFF; DNA: TGTGCCAGCAAGGACGGGACGGCGATGAACACTGAAGCTTTCTTT
D: TRBD2; length: 18; size: NA; V: TRBV5-1; J: TRBJ2-5; CDR3: CASSSYFTSGGAQETQYF; DNA: TGCGCCAGCAGCTCCTACTTCACTAGCGGGGGGGCCCAAGAGACCCAGTACTTC
D: TRBD1; length: 16; size: NA; V: TRBV7-9; J: TRBJ2-2; CDR3: CASSFDRGYRIGELFF; DNA: TGTGCCAGCAGCTTCGACAGGGGATACCGCATCGGGGAGCTGTTTTTT
D: NA; length: 15; size: NA; V: TRBV6-1; J: TRBJ1-3; CDR3: CASSESWGAGNTIYF; DNA: TGTGCCAGCAGTGAGTCCTGGGGCGCTGGAAACACCATATATTTT
D: NA; length: 14; size: NA; V: TRBV6-1; J: TRBJ1-3; CDR3: CASSRQDPGNTIYF; DNA: TGTGCCAGCAGCAGACAGGATCCCGGAAACACCATATATTTT
D: TRBD1; length: 13; size: NA; V: TRBV23-1; J: TRBJ1-1; CDR3: CASGRDRAAEAFF; DNA: TGCGCCAGCGGCCGGGACAGGGCCGCTGAAGCTTTCTTT
D: NA; length: 15; size: few; V: TRBV25-1; J: TRBJ1-4; CDR3: CASSAPGAGNEKLFF; DNA: TGTGCCAGCAGTGCTCCGGGGGCAGGCAATGAAAAACTGTTTTTT
D: TRBD1; length: 14; size: NA; V: TRBV5-4; J: TRBJ2-7; CDR3: CASSPGTETYEQYF; DNA: TGTGCCAGCAGCCCAGGGACAGAAACCTACGAGCAGTACTTC
D: NA; length: 12; size: NA; V: TRBV19; J: TRBJ2-7; CDR3: CATGDHSYEQYF; DNA: TGTGCCACCGGGGACCACTCCTACGAGCAGTACTTC
D: NA; length: 13; size: NA; V: TRBV2; J: TRBJ1-1; CDR3: CASGAWGGTEAFF; DNA: TGTGCCAGCGGAGCTTGGGGGGGCACTGAAGCTTTCTTT
D: TRBD2; length: 16; size: NA; V: TRBV6-4; J: TRBJ2-3; CDR3: CASSDSRLAGIYTQYF; DNA: TGTGCCAGCAGTGACTCTCGACTAGCGGGGATATATACGCAGTATTTT
D: NA; length: 16; size: NA; V: TRBV19; J: TRBJ1-6; CDR3: CASSIENGKRNSPLHF; DNA: TGTGCCAGTAGTATTGAGAACGGAAAGCGGAATTCACCCCTCCACTTT
D: NA; length: 11; size: NA; V: TRBV28; J: TRBJ2-7; CDR3: CASSVTYEQYF; DNA: TGTGCCAGCAGTGTTACCTACGAGCAGTACTTC
D: NA; length: 12; size: NA; V: TRBV27; J: TRBJ1-5; CDR3: CASSFPNQPQHF; DNA: TGTGCCAGCAGTTTCCCCAATCAGCCCCAGCATTTT
D: NA; length: 15; size: NA; V: TRBV7-3; J: TRBJ1-2; CDR3: CASSRSGVGNYGYTF; DNA: TGTGCCAGCAGCCGATCGGGGGTAGGGAACTATGGCTACACCTTC
D: TRBD1; length: 14; size: NA; V: TRBV5-1; J: TRBJ1-4; CDR3: CASSFRQGGEKLFF; DNA: TGCGCCAGCAGCTTCCGACAGGGTGGTGAAAAACTGTTTTTT
D: NA; length: 16; size: NA; V: TRBV9; J: TRBJ2-3; CDR3: CASSVSAGVGVDTQYF; DNA: TGTGCCAGCAGCGTATCGGCCGGCGTCGGAGTCGATACGCAGTATTTT
D: TRBD1; length: 16; size: NA; V: TRBV16; J: TRBJ1-4; CDR3: CASSPLTGANNEKLFF; DNA: TGTGCCAGCAGCCCCCTGACAGGGGCGAATAATGAAAAACTGTTTTTT
D: TRBD1; length: 14; size: NA; V: TRBV5-8; J: TRBJ2-1; CDR3: CASSFRGRNNEQFF; DNA: TGTGCCAGCAGCTTCAGGGGGCGGAATAATGAGCAGTTCTTC
D: NA; length: 17; size: NA; V: TRBV5-5; J: TRBJ1-3; CDR3: CASSLRVRRSSGNTIYF; DNA: TGTGCCAGCAGCTTGCGGGTGAGGCGTAGTAGTGGAAACACCATATATTTT